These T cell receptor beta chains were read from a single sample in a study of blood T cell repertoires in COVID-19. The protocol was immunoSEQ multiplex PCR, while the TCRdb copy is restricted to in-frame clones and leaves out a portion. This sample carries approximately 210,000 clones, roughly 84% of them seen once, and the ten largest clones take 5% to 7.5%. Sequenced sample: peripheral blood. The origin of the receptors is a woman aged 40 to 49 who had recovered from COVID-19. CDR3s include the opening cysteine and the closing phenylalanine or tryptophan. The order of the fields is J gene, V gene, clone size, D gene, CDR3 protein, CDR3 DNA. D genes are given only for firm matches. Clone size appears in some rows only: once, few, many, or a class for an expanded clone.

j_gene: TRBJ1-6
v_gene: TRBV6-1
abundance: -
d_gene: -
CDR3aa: CASSEVRTANNSPLHF
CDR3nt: TGTGCCAGCAGTGAAGTCAGGACAGCAAATAATTCACCCCTCCACTTT

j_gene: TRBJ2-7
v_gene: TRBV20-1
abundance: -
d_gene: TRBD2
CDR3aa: CSASPGGNYEQYF
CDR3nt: TGCAGTGCTAGTCCCGGGGGGAACTACGAGCAGTACTTC

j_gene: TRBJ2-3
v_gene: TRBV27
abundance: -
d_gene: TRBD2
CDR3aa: CASNILAGGSDTQYF
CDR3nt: TGTGCCAGCAATATCTTAGCGGGAGGCTCAGATACGCAGTATTTT

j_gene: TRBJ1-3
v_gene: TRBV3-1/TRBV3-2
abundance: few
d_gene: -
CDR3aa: CASSQGRGNTIYF
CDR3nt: TGTGCCAGCAGCCAAGGCAGAGGAAACACCATATATTTT

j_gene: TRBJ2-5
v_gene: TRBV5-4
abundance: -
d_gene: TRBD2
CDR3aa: CASSLEPGQTSGTETQYF
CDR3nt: TGTGCCAGCAGCTTGGAGCCCGGACAGACTAGCGGGACGGAGACCCAGTACTTC

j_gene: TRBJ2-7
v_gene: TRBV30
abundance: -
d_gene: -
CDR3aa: CAWNPGDGRRPYF
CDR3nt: TGTGCCTGGAACCCCGGGGACGGGAGAAGACCGTACTTC

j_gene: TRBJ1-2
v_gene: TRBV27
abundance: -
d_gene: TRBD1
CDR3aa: CASGTGIGVYGYTF
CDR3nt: TGTGCCAGCGGGACAGGGATCGGAGTCTATGGCTACACCTTC

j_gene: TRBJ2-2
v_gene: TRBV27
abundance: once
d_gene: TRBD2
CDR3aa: CASSFGTRNTGELFF
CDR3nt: TGTGCCAGCAGTTTCGGGACTAGGAACACCGGGGAGCTGTTTTTT

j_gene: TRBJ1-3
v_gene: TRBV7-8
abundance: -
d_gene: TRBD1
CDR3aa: CASSADRAGNTIYF
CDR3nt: TGTGCCAGCAGCGCGGACAGGGCTGGAAACACCATATATTTT

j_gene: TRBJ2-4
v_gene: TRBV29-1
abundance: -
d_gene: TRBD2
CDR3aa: CSVQGSGGRDIQYF
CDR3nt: TGCAGCGTTCAGGGTTCGGGAGGGAGAGACATTCAGTACTTC

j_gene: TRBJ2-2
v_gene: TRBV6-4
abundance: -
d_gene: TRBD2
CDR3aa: CASRTSGMAGELFF
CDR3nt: TGTGCCAGTAGGACTAGCGGGATGGCCGGGGAGCTGTTTTTT

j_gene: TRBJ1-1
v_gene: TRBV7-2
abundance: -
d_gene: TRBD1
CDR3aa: CASSPHTGDTEAFF
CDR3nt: TGTGCCAGCAGCCCCCATACAGGGGACACTGAAGCTTTCTTT

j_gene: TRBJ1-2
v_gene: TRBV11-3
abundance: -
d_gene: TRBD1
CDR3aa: CASSRDREDGYTF
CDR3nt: TGTGCCAGCAGCCGGGACAGGGAGGACGGCTACACCTTC

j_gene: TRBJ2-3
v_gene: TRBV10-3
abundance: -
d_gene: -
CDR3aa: CAISQETGPSTDTQYF
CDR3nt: TGTGCCATCAGTCAAGAGACTGGCCCTAGCACAGATACGCAGTATTTT

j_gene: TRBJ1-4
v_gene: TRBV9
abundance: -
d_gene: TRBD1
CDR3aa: CASSEGTGGRNEKLFF
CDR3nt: TGTGCCAGCAGCGAAGGGACAGGGGGCCGGAATGAAAAACTGTTTTTT

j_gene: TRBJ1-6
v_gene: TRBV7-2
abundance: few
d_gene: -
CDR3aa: CASRYRENSPLHF
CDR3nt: TGTGCCAGCAGGTACAGGGAAAATTCACCCCTCCACTTT

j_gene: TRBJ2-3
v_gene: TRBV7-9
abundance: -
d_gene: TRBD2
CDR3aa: CASDRFALAGESTDTQYF
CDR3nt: TGTGCCAGCGACCGTTTCGCCTTAGCGGGAGAAAGCACAGATACGCAGTATTTT

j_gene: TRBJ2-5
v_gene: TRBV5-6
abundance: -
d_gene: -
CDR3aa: CASSFWGGIETQYF
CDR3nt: TGTGCCAGCAGCTTCTGGGGGGGCATCGAGACCCAGTACTTC

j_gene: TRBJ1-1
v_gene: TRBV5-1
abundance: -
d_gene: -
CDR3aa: CASSLAVLGGNTEAFF
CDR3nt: TGCGCCAGCAGCTTGGCCGTTTTAGGGGGGAACACTGAAGCTTTCTTT

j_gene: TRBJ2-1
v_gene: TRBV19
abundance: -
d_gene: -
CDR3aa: CASSNSRRVSYNEQFF
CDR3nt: TGTGCCAGTAGTAATAGTCGCCGAGTCTCCTACAATGAGCAGTTCTTC

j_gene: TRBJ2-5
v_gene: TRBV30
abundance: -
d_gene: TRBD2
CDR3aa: CAWSPTSGQETQYF
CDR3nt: TGTGCCTGGAGCCCGACTAGCGGCCAAGAGACCCAGTACTTC

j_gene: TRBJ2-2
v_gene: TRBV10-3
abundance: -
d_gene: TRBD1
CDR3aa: CAIRGQGGTGELFF
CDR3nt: TGTGCCATCAGGGGACAGGGAGGCACCGGGGAGCTGTTTTTT

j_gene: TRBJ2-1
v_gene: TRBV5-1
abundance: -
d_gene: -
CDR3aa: CASSSRGFSSYNEQFF
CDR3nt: TGCGCCAGCAGCTCTAGGGGGTTTAGCTCCTACAATGAGCAGTTCTTC